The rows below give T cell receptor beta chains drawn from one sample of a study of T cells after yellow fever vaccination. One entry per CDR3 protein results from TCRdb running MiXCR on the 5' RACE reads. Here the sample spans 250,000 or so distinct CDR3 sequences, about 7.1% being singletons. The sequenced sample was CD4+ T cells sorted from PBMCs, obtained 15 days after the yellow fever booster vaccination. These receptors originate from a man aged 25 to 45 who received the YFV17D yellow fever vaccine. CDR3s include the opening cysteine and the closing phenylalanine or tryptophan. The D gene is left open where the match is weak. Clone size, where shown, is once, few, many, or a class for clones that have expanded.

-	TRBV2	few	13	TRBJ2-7	TGTGCCAGCAGTCCTCCCCCCGCCGACGAGCAGTACTTC	CASSPPPADEQYF
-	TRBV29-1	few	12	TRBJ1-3	TGCAGCGTTGTATATGCTGGAAACACCATATATTTT	CSVVYAGNTIYF
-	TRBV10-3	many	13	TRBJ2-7	TGTGCCATCAGTGTTGACAGCGCGGGGGAGCAGTACTTC	CAISVDSAGEQYF
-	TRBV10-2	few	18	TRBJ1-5	TGCGCCAGCAGTGAGTCCGGCTGGGGTCGCCGGGGCAATCAGCCCCAGCATTTT	CASSESGWGRRGNQPQHF
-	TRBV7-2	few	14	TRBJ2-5	TGTGCCAGCAGCTTATCCGCTGGACGGGAGACCCAGTACTTC	CASSLSAGRETQYF
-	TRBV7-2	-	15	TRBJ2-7	TGTGCCAGCAGCTTAGTTGGTCAGAATAGCTACGAGCAGTACTTC	CASSLVGQNSYEQYF
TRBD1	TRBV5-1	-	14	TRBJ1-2	TGCGCCAGCAGCTTGGAGGGGGCGGACTATGGCTACACCTTC	CASSLEGADYGYTF
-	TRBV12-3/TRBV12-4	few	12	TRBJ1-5	TGTGCCAGCGGTGGACGGCTTCAGCCCCAGCATTTT	CASGGRLQPQHF
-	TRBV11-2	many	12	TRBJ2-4	TGTGCCAGCAGCGAGGACAAAAACATTCAGTACTTC	CASSEDKNIQYF
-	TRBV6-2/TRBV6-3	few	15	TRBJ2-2	TGTGCCAGCAGTTATTTGGGAACGCACACCGGGGAGCTGTTTTTT	CASSYLGTHTGELFF
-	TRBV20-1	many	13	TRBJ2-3	TGCAGTGGCCGGGACCCCTCCACAGATACGCAGTATTTT	CSGRDPSTDTQYF
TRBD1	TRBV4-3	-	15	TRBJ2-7	TGCGCCAGCAGCCAAGGAGGGACAGGGGGCTACGAGCAGTACTTC	CASSQGGTGGYEQYF
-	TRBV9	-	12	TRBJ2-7	TGTGCCAGCAGCGGGACAACCTACGAGCAGTACTTC	CASSGTTYEQYF
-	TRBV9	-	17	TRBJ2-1	TGTGCCAGCGGACGAACACCCGGGACCACCATCTACAATGAGCAGTTCTTC	CASGRTPGTTIYNEQFF
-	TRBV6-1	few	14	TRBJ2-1	TGTGCCAGCGGGTTGGACGGAGCATACAATGAGCAGTTCTTC	CASGLDGAYNEQFF
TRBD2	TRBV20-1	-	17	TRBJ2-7	TGCTGCGCTAGAGAAACGGGGTACGGGACTAGCCGGCTCGAGCAGTACTTC	CCARETGYGTSRLEQYF
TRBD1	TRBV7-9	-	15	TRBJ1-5	TGTGCCAGCAGCTTAGGGGGGCAGGGGGGTCAGCCCCAGCATTTT	CASSLGGQGGQPQHF
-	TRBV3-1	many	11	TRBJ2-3	TGTGCCAGCAGTCACACAGATACGCAGTATTTT	CASSHTDTQYF
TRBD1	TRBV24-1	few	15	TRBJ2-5	TGTGCCACCAGTGACTCTGACAGGGATTCGGAGACCCAGTACTTC	CATSDSDRDSETQYF
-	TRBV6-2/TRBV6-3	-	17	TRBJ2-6	TGTGCCAGCAGTCCTCGGGGAAAAGACTCTGGGGCCAACGTCCTGACTTTC	CASSPRGKDSGANVLTF
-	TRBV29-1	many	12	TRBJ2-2	TGCAGCGTTGAAAGGGGACACGGGGAGCTGTTTTTT	CSVERGHGELFF
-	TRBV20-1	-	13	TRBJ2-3	TGCAGTTCGGGACCCCCAGGAGCAGATACGCAGTATTTT	CSSGPPGADTQYF
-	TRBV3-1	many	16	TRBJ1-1	TGTGCCAGCAGCCCGCCCCAGGGATGGAGGATCACTGAAGCTTTCTTT	CASSPPQGWRITEAFF
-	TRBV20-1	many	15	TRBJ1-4	TGCAGTGCTATCTCCGGGACAACAACTAATGAAAAACTGTTTTTT	CSAISGTTTNEKLFF
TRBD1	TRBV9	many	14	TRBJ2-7	TGTGCCAGCAGCGAAACGGGACAGTACTACGAGCAGTACTTC	CASSETGQYYEQYF